The table lists the clone carrying this T cell receptor (beta chain) with a few counts. These data originate in a study of blood T cell repertoires in COVID-19. Study as a whole: Acute-phase and convalescent COVID-19 samples originated in the United States, Italy and Spain. PBMCs, B-cell-depleted T cells, or T cells were the source of the cDNA or gDNA that made up the material.

As processed by the authors: Amplification from reference gene primers served as the basis for estimated nucleated cell counts. Clones were sequenced by immunoSEQ multiplex PCR, and TCRdb holds only the in-frame ones, with some missing. V and J calls and clone size are given by that table; D and trimming were obtained from the DNA. Of some 190,000 clones in the sample, more than 85% are singletons; the top ten hold approximately 1.1%. Sequencing was performed on peripheral blood. The TCR comes from a man in his thirties or forties with acute or convalescent COVID-19.

CDR3 DNA: TGTGCCAGCAGCCTCCAACCCTACCCCCCTTACGAGCAGTACTTC. Amino acids: CASSLQPYPPYEQYF. J is TRBJ2-7 and V is TRBV11-2, with unresolved D. V gave up 5 bases and J gave up 4 bases, with 18 bases separating them. The CDR3 runs 15 residues. CDR1 SGHAT and CDR2 FQNNGV come from the germline V gene.